The 25 T cell receptor beta chains below come from one sample, sequenced in a study of blood T cell repertoires in COVID-19. Clones were sequenced by immunoSEQ multiplex PCR, and TCRdb holds only the in-frame ones, with some missing. The sample contains tens of thousands of clones, roughly 86% of which appear only once. Sequenced: peripheral blood. These receptors all stem from a middle-aged man with active COVID-19.

This rearrangement joins TRBV10-3 to TRBJ1-6, with TRBD1 identical over 9 bases. Germline V lookup: CDR1 ENHRY, CDR2 SYGVKD. The V and J ends lost 2 bases and 8 bases, in that order; junction bases with no gene match: 4. CDR3 length: 15 residues. The CDR3 reads CAISEDRGLYSPLHF. CDR3 DNA: TGTGCCATCAGTGAGGACAGGGGGTTATATTCACCCCTCCACTTT.

The chain couples TRBV19 to TRBJ1-4; possibly TRBD1 for D (5 bases). The CDR3 sequence is 15 residues long. The V end was cut by 3 bases, the J end by 10 bases, with 18 bases between. The germline gives CDR1 LNHDA, CDR2 SQIVND (reference sequence). In DNA form, the CDR3 reads TGTGCCAGTAGTATTGCGGGGCGGAAGGAGGGAAAACTGTTTTTT. This sequence encodes CASSIAGRKEGKLFF.

The rearrangement uses TRBV6-5 and TRBJ1-5; D is unresolved. Trimming shortened V by 5 bases and J by 5 bases, and 10 bases separated the two germline ends. This CDR3 spans 13 amino acids. Germline assignment: CDR1 MNHEY and CDR2 SVGAGI. The CDR3 region is CASSIGAYQPQHF. The CDR3 coding sequence is TGTGCCAGCAGTATCGGAGCGTATCAGCCCCAGCATTTT.

This clone was counted once. The chain combines TRBV24-1 with TRBJ1-2; perhaps TRBD1 as D (5 bases). The CDR3 is made up of 14 amino acids. Germline CDR1 and CDR2: KGHDR and SFDVKD. The V and J ends lost 3 bases and 4 bases respectively, with 11 bases between them. CDR3 amino acids: CATSDEDRSYGYTF. CDR3 DNA: TGTGCCACCAGTGATGAAGACAGATCCTATGGCTACACCTTC.

V usage is TRBV7-2 and J usage is TRBJ1-5, with D possibly being TRBD1 (6 bases). This CDR3 region has 14 residues. V lost 1 base, J lost 4 bases, and 8 bases lay in between. Germline V gives CDR1 SGHTA, CDR2 FQGNSA. CDR3 sequence reads: CASSLVGQNQPQHF. DNA of the CDR3: TGTGCCAGCAGCTTAGTGGGACAAAATCAGCCCCAGCATTTT.

V and J are TRBV5-6 and TRBJ1-6, with 12 bases matching TRBD1. CDR1 SGHDT and CDR2 YYEEEE come from the germline V gene. After removal of 4 bases from V and 12 bases from J, the junction contained 5 bases not matched to a gene. The CDR3 consists of 14 residues. The CDR3: CASSAGTGGLPLHF. The CDR3 coding sequence is TGTGCCAGCAGCGCTGGGACAGGGGGCTTACCCCTCCACTTT.

The chain joins TRBV25-1 to TRBJ2-1; D might be TRBD2 (6 bases). Per the germline V gene, CDR1 is MGHDK and CDR2 is SYGVNS. V lost 4 bases to trimming and J lost 0 bases, with 16 bases between them. CDR3 length: 17 residues. The CDR3, as DNA: TGTGCCAGCAGTGCCATAGTTGGGACTTACTCCTACAATGAGCAGTTCTTC. Its translation: CASSAIVGTYSYNEQFF.

The rearrangement uses TRBV6-5 and TRBJ2-5; TRBD1 might be the D (5 bases). The CDR3 spans 13 residues. Trimming removed 6 bases at V and 0 bases at J, with 8 bases between. Germline V CDR1 and CDR2: MNHEY, SVGAGI. The CDR3 loop reads CASRGRDQETQYF. The CDR3 region has the DNA TGTGCCAGCAGGGGCAGGGACCAAGAGACCCAGTACTTC.

The chain employs TRBV3-1 (or the pseudogene TRBV3-2) and TRBJ1-2; D not resolved. Germline V lookup: CDR1 LGHDT, CDR2 YNNKEL (reference sequence). V was trimmed by 7 bases and J by 4 bases, leaving 13 bases between them. The CDR3 totals 13 residues. The CDR3 region is CASTRGGSYGYTF. The CDR3 DNA sequence: TGTGCCAGCACCCGGGGAGGGAGCTATGGCTACACCTTC.

The rearrangement links TRBV19 to TRBJ1-2; 11 bases are a match to TRBD1. V was pared by 5 bases and J by 4 bases, with 6 bases of the junction left unmatched. Germline V gene lookup returns CDR1 LNHDA and CDR2 SQIVND (reference sequence). This CDR3 contains 15 residues. The CDR3, as DNA: TGTGCCAGTAGTCCGGACAGGGGGCTGACCTATGGCTACACCTTC. Protein: CASSPDRGLTYGYTF.

This clone was counted a single time. The chain recombines TRBV2 with TRBJ2-1; 9 bases are shared with TRBD1. The CDR3 has 16 residues. Germline CDR1 reads SNHLY; CDR2 reads FYNNEI. J gave up 3 bases and V 6 bases, and 9 bases lay outside the gene matches. Here the CDR3 DNA reads TGTGCCAGCAGGGCCCGTACAGGGGGCAACTACAATGAGCAGTTCTTC. This codes for CASRARTGGNYNEQFF.

The gene calls are TRBV5-4 and TRBJ2-7, with TRBD1 matching 7 bases. The CDR3 extends over 14 amino acids. V was clipped by 0 bases and J by 2 bases; unmatched bases: 2. The germline gives CDR1 SGHNT, CDR2 YYREEE (reference sequence). The CDR3 loop is CASSLDRGTYEQYF. The DNA of the CDR3 is TGTGCCAGCAGCTTGGACAGGGGAACCTACGAGCAGTACTTC.

J is TRBJ1-6 and V is TRBV30, with D hard to call. The CDR3 sequence is 13 residues long. The V end lost 0 bases, the J end lost 7 bases, and 7 bases lay between the germline ends. In germline, CDR1 is GTSNPN, CDR2 SVGIG (reference sequence). The chain's CDR3 is CAWSVPRNSPLHF. DNA of the CDR3: TGTGCCTGGAGTGTACCGCGAAATTCACCCCTCCACTTT.

The rearrangement links TRBV5-5 to TRBJ2-5; TRBD2 aligns across 13 bases. The germline V gene encodes CDR1 SGHKS and CDR2 YYEKEE (reference sequence). CDR3 length: 16 residues. Trimming cost V 3 bases and J 0 bases; bases outside gene matches: 2. CDR3 nucleotides: TGTGCCAGCAGCTCCGGACTAGCGGGGGACCAAGAGACCCAGTACTTC. This codes for CASSSGLAGDQETQYF.

This chain joins TRBV19 and TRBJ1-5; 10 bases align to TRBD1. This CDR3 comprises 17 residues. Germline V gene sequence: CDR1 LNHDA, CDR2 SQIVND (reference sequence). V was pared by 5 bases and J by 6 bases, with 13 bases of the junction left unmatched. In DNA, the CDR3 is TGTGCCAGTAGTTTTTCGGTCTGGGACAGGGGCGGTCAGCCCCAGCATTTT. This codes for CASSFSVWDRGGQPQHF.

This chain joins TRBV30 and TRBJ1-2; D not certain. The CDR3 runs 14 residues. Trimming pared 7 bases from V and 8 bases from J, leaving 23 bases between. Germline V gene data show CDR1 as GTSNPN and CDR2 as SVGIG (reference sequence). The CDR3 DNA sequence: TGTGCCTACCCCCGAGGCGGGAGACTCGGGGGCTACACCTTC. Its protein product is CAYPRGGRLGGYTF.

The chain links TRBV10-2 to TRBJ2-2; D is perhaps TRBD2 (6 bases). Trimming shortened V by 3 bases and J by 1 base, and 9 bases separated the two germline ends. The CDR3 runs 15 residues. Germline V gene data show CDR1 as WSHSY and CDR2 as SAAADI. The CDR3 reads CASSDGGMNTGELFF. CDR3 DNA sequence: TGCGCCAGCAGTGATGGGGGGATGAACACCGGGGAGCTGTTTTTT.

The rearrangement joins TRBV19 to TRBJ1-5, with 10 bases that match TRBD1. Germline CDR1 and CDR2: LNHDA and SQIVND (reference sequence). V trimming: 5 bases; J trimming: 6 bases; junction bases outside the gene matches: 7. CDR3 length: 15 residues. The CDR3: CASSQTTGGGQPQHF. The CDR3 DNA reads as TGTGCCAGTAGTCAAACGACAGGGGGCGGTCAGCCCCAGCATTTT.

The CDR3 region is CASSDSTGKGYGYTF. Here the CDR3 DNA reads TGTGCCAGCAGTGATTCGACAGGGAAGGGCTATGGCTACACCTTC. V is TRBV2 and J is TRBJ1-2; TRBD1 aligns across 7 bases. CDR1 is SNHLY, CDR2 FYNNEI, per germline. This CDR3 has 15 amino acids. The ends lost 3 bases at V and 4 bases at J; junction bases unmatched: 8.

The genes are TRBV3-1 (or the pseudogene TRBV3-2) and TRBJ1-2; the D gene is possibly TRBD1 (5 bases). CDR3 size: 14 residues. The germline V gene encodes CDR1 LGHDT and CDR2 YNNKEL (reference sequence). V was clipped by 4 bases and J by 6 bases, with 15 bases between them. The CDR3 sequence is CASSRGTERNGYTF. The CDR3 DNA is TGTGCCAGCAGCCGCGGGACGGAAAGGAATGGCTACACCTTC.

The chain carries TRBV11-2 and TRBJ2-2; TRBD1 matches at 9 bases. The germline V gene encodes CDR1 SGHAT and CDR2 FQNNGV. CDR3 length: 15 residues. V was pared by 5 bases and J by 6 bases, with 7 bases of the junction left unmatched. CDR3 in amino acids: CASSPEDRGSGELFF. The CDR3 region has the DNA TGTGCCAGCAGCCCCGAGGACAGGGGTTCCGGGGAGCTGTTTTTT. Drawing the rest from reference TRBV11-2 and TRBJ2-2, the complete variable domain is EAGVAQSPRYKIIEKRQSVAFWCNPISGHATLYWYQQILGQGPKLLIQFQNNGVVDDSQLPKDRFSAERLKGVDSTLKIQPAKLEDSAVYLCASSPEDRGSGELFFGEGSRLTVL.

The rearrangement links TRBV19 to TRBJ1-6; no firm D call. V was cut by 4 bases and J by 13 bases, with 17 bases left in between. The CDR3 consists of 14 residues. CDR1 LNHDA and CDR2 SQIVND come from the germline V gene (reference sequence). CDR3 in amino acids: CASSNQAARFPLHF. Written as DNA, the CDR3 is TGTGCCAGTAGTAATCAGGCAGCCCGATTTCCCCTCCACTTT. Full variable domain (remainder filled in from reference TRBV19 and TRBJ1-6): DGGITQSPKYLFRKEGQNVTLSCEQNLNHDAMYWYRQDPGQGLRLIYYSQIVNDFQKGDIAEGYSVSREKKESFPLTVTSAQKNPTAFYLCASSNQAARFPLHFGNGTRLTVT.

J is TRBJ2-7 and V is TRBV6-1, with D tentatively TRBD1 (7 bases). Deletions cut 2 bases from V and 4 bases from J, with 12 bases between. CDR1 and CDR2 from the germline V gene are MNHNS and SASEGT. The CDR3 is made up of 14 amino acids. CDR3 sequence (DNA): TGTGCCAGCAGTGAACGGACAGGAGGGTACGAGCAGTACTTC. As protein: CASSERTGGYEQYF.

The V call is TRBV4-1, the J call TRBJ1-2, with unresolved D. CDR3 length equals 14 residues. Trimming removed 4 bases at V and 6 bases at J, with 15 bases between. The germline CDR1 and CDR2 sequences are MGHRA and YSYEKL. As DNA, the CDR3 is TGCGCCAGCAGCCGACCGCAGGAACGTAATGGCTACACCTTC. Translation gives CASSRPQERNGYTF.

The chain is built from TRBV5-5 and TRBJ1-6; no reliable D call. The length of the CDR3 is 13 residues. Germline V gives CDR1 SGHKS, CDR2 YYEKEE (reference sequence). V dropped 3 bases and J dropped 10 bases, with 11 bases sitting between them. CDR3 loop: CASSSQDRSPLHF. Here the CDR3 DNA reads TGTGCCAGCAGCTCCCAAGATCGGTCACCCCTCCACTTT. Drawing the rest from reference TRBV5-5 and TRBJ1-6, the complete variable domain is DAGVTQSPTHLIKTRGQQVTLRCSPISGHKSVSWYQQVLGQGPQFIFQYYEKEERGRGNFPDRFSARQFPNYSSELNVNALLLGDSALYLCASSSQDRSPLHFGNGTRLTVT.